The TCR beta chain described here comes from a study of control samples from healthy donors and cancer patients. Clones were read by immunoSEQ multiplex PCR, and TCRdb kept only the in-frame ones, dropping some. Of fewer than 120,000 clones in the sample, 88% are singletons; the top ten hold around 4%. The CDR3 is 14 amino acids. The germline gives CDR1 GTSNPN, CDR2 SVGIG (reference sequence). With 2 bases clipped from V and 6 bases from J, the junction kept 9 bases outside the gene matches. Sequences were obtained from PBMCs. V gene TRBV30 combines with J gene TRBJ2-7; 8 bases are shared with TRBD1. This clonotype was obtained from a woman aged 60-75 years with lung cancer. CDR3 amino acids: CAWSPGGGTGEQYF. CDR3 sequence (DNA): TGTGCCTGGAGTCCAGGGGGCGGGACGGGCGAGCAGTACTTC. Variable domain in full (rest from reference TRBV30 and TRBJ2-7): SQTIHQWPATLVQPVGSPLSLECTVEGTSNPNLYWYRQAAGRGLQLLFYSVGIGQISSEVPQNLSASRPQDRQFILSSKKLLLSDSGFYLCAWSPGGGTGEQYFGPGTRLTVT.